The rows below give T cell receptor beta chains drawn from one sample of a study of T-cell reconstitution after alpha-beta-depleted transplantation in children. Via MiXCR, TCRdb re-called the PCR reads, giving one row per CDR3 protein. This sample has roughly 490,000 distinct CDR3 sequences, with approximately 10% found just once. The sequenced sample was PBMCs, mostly from graft donor cells, obtained 180 days after TCRalphabeta/CD19-depleted stem cell transplant. The receptors shown here come from a female patient between 2 and 15 years old who had a stem cell transplant for aplastic anemia, so the T cells may come from the graft donor. The CDR3 runs from the conserved cysteine through the conserved F or W. Each record gives: D gene, clone size, J gene, CDR3 length, V gene, CDR3 DNA, CDR3 protein. The D gene is left open where the match is weak. Size is stated for part of the rows, as once, few or many counts, or as a class when the clone is expanded.

D: .; size: many; J: TRBJ2-1; length: 15; V: TRBV10-3; DNA: TGTGCCACCCTTGGGGCTAGCGTCTACCCAGATGAGCAGTTCTTC; CDR3: CATLGASVYPDEQFF
D: .; size: few; J: TRBJ2-1; length: 13; V: TRBV28; DNA: TGTTCCCATAGCAGACGCTCCTACAATGAGCAGTTCTTC; CDR3: CSHSRRSYNEQFF
D: TRBD2; size: few; J: TRBJ2-1; length: 16; V: TRBV5-6; DNA: TGTGCCAGCAGCTTGCCGCGGGAGGCGCTCTACAATGAGCAGTTCTTC; CDR3: CASSLPREALYNEQFF
D: .; size: few; J: TRBJ2-1; length: 13; V: TRBV29-1; DNA: TGCAGCGCATCATCTACCTCCTACAATGAGCAGTTCTTC; CDR3: CSASSTSYNEQFF
D: .; size: many; J: TRBJ2-1; length: 14; V: TRBV12-3/TRBV12-4; DNA: TGTGCCAGCAGTGGAGGGCCCTCTTACAATGAGCAGTTCTTC; CDR3: CASSGGPSYNEQFF
D: .; size: .; J: TRBJ1-2; length: 14; V: TRBV7-9; DNA: TGTGCCAGCAGCCCCGTGGTCTTCCTCTATGGCTACACCTTC; CDR3: CASSPVVFLYGYTF
D: TRBD2; size: .; J: TRBJ2-3; length: 16; V: TRBV7-2; DNA: TGTGCCAGCAGCAGCCTGATTGGACTAGCAGACGGTACGCAGTATTTT; CDR3: CASSSLIGLADGTQYF
D: .; size: few; J: TRBJ1-1; length: 15; V: TRBV20-1; DNA: TGCAGTGCTCAACTGGGGGGCAAGGCGAACACTGAAGCTTTCTTT; CDR3: CSAQLGGKANTEAFF
D: .; size: few; J: TRBJ1-5; length: 17; V: TRBV4-1; DNA: TGCGCCAGCAGCCAAGGAGATGGAGTTAGGGGGGATCAGCCCCAGCATTTT; CDR3: CASSQGDGVRGDQPQHF
D: TRBD2; size: few; J: TRBJ2-2; length: 14; V: TRBV20-1; DNA: TGCAGTGCTAGGGAGCGGGAGGGCCGTGGGGAGCTGTTTTTT; CDR3: CSAREREGRGELFF
D: .; size: few; J: TRBJ1-1; length: 17; V: TRBV29-1; DNA: TGCAGCGTTGTTGGTTTGGAGCGGACACATATGAACACTGAAGCTTTCTTT; CDR3: CSVVGLERTHMNTEAFF
D: .; size: .; J: TRBJ1-1; length: 14; V: TRBV19; DNA: TGTGCCAGTACCTGGACCTACATGAACACTGAAGCTTTCTTT; CDR3: CASTWTYMNTEAFF
D: TRBD2; size: .; J: TRBJ2-7; length: 14; V: TRBV27; DNA: TGTGCCAGCAGTCGCGGGGGGGCGGGATTGGAGCAGTACTTC; CDR3: CASSRGGAGLEQYF
D: .; size: .; J: TRBJ1-5; length: 11; V: TRBV25-1; DNA: TGTGCCAGCGGGGAAGGTCAGCCCCAGCATTTT; CDR3: CASGEGQPQHF
D: .; size: .; J: TRBJ2-7; length: 13; V: TRBV14; DNA: TGTGCCAGCAGCCAAGTAGCATCCTACGAGCAGTACTTC; CDR3: CASSQVASYEQYF
D: .; size: .; J: TRBJ1-5; length: 14; V: TRBV15; DNA: TGTGCCACCAGCCTTCGGGTCAGCAATCAGCCCCAGCATTTT; CDR3: CATSLRVSNQPQHF
D: TRBD2; size: few; J: TRBJ2-1; length: 15; V: TRBV19; DNA: TGTGCCAGTAGCCCGACTAGCGGGCCCTCGGGTGAGCAGTTCTTC; CDR3: CASSPTSGPSGEQFF
D: TRBD1; size: few; J: TRBJ2-1; length: 15; V: TRBV12-3/TRBV12-4; DNA: TGTGCCAGCAACAGGGACAGGGGGCCGGGCAATGAGCAGTTCTTC; CDR3: CASNRDRGPGNEQFF
D: .; size: many; J: TRBJ1-3; length: 14; V: TRBV12-3/TRBV12-4; DNA: TGTGCCAGCAGGTCACCGGGTTCAGGAAACACCATATATTTT; CDR3: CASRSPGSGNTIYF
D: .; size: .; J: TRBJ1-1; length: 14; V: TRBV29-1; DNA: TGCAGCGTTGAAGATGGGGGGCTGAACACTGAAGCTTTCTTT; CDR3: CSVEDGGLNTEAFF
D: .; size: few; J: TRBJ1-1; length: 18; V: TRBV15; DNA: TGTGCCACCAGAGGAGAGGGCACTTTTCGCCCCCTTGGCACTGAAGCTTTCTTT; CDR3: CATRGEGTFRPLGTEAFF
D: TRBD2; size: .; J: TRBJ2-3; length: 16; V: TRBV9; DNA: TGTGCCAGCAGCGTAATCGGACTAGCGGGGAGAGATACGCAGTATTTT; CDR3: CASSVIGLAGRDTQYF
D: TRBD1; size: few; J: TRBJ1-1; length: 17; V: TRBV11-3; DNA: TGTGCCAGCAGCTCCCGGGACAGGGGCCCGATGAACACTGAAGCTTTCTTT; CDR3: CASSSRDRGPMNTEAFF
D: .; size: few; J: TRBJ2-7; length: 16; V: TRBV19; DNA: TGTGCCAGTAGTACCCAGAAGGTACAGGGCTCCTACGAGCAGTACTTC; CDR3: CASSTQKVQGSYEQYF
D: .; size: .; J: TRBJ2-3; length: 13; V: TRBV20-1; DNA: TGCAGTGCCAGACTACCTCGGGAAGATACGCAGTATTTT; CDR3: CSARLPREDTQYF
D: .; size: .; J: TRBJ2-3; length: 15; V: TRBV20-1; DNA: TGCAGTGCTAGAGGAGACTCCTTTAGCACAGATACGCAGTATTTT; CDR3: CSARGDSFSTDTQYF
D: .; size: .; J: TRBJ1-1; length: 13; V: TRBV10-3; DNA: TGTGCCATCAGGAAACAATTAAGCACTGAAGCTTTCTTT; CDR3: CAIRKQLSTEAFF
D: .; size: few; J: TRBJ1-3; length: 16; V: TRBV6-2/TRBV6-3; DNA: TGTGCCAGCAGTTACGCGGAACCCTTCGGTGGAAACACCATATATTTT; CDR3: CASSYAEPFGGNTIYF
D: TRBD2; size: .; J: TRBJ2-1; length: 18; V: TRBV9; DNA: TGTGCCAGCAGCGTAGCCCCAGGCGGGAGGGTGGCAAACAATGAGCAGTTCTTC; CDR3: CASSVAPGGRVANNEQFF
D: TRBD2; size: many; J: TRBJ2-1; length: 14; V: TRBV12-3/TRBV12-4; DNA: TGTGCCAGCAGTACTAGCGGGGCATACAATGAGCAGTTCTTC; CDR3: CASSTSGAYNEQFF
D: .; size: .; J: TRBJ2-7; length: 16; V: TRBV15; DNA: TGTGCCACCAGCAGAGATGTAGGTTTAGATTCCTACGAGCAGTACTTC; CDR3: CATSRDVGLDSYEQYF
D: .; size: .; J: TRBJ2-7; length: 12; V: TRBV6-2/TRBV6-3; DNA: TGTGCCAGCAGGGGGTATGTGGGGGAGCAGTACTTC; CDR3: CASRGYVGEQYF
D: TRBD2; size: few; J: TRBJ2-1; length: 14; V: TRBV5-1; DNA: TGCGCCAGCTCGGGGAGGGCCGGGTACAATGAGCAGTTCTTC; CDR3: CASSGRAGYNEQFF
D: .; size: .; J: TRBJ1-2; length: 16; V: TRBV4-1; DNA: TGCGCCAGCAGCCAAGATGACGGGCCACTTGGCTATGGCTACACCTTC; CDR3: CASSQDDGPLGYGYTF
D: .; size: .; J: TRBJ1-6; length: 12; V: TRBV20-1; DNA: TGCAGTGCTCCCGCAGCGGATTCACCCCTCCACTTT; CDR3: CSAPAADSPLHF
D: TRBD1; size: few; J: TRBJ1-5; length: 16; V: TRBV19; DNA: TGTGCCAGTAGTATGAGGAGGGGGCGCGGGGAGCAGCCCCAGCATTTT; CDR3: CASSMRRGRGEQPQHF
D: .; size: few; J: TRBJ2-7; length: 13; V: TRBV6-5; DNA: TGTGCCAGCAGTTACGGGGGCCCCGGGGAGCAGTACTTC; CDR3: CASSYGGPGEQYF
D: TRBD1; size: many; J: TRBJ1-1; length: 14; V: TRBV27; DNA: TGTGCCAGCAGTTTGCACAGGGGCGGCACTGAAGCTTTCTTT; CDR3: CASSLHRGGTEAFF
D: TRBD2; size: few; J: TRBJ2-1; length: 17; V: TRBV24-1; DNA: TGTGCCACCAGTGACTGGCTGGGCGCGGGAGGGGGCAATGAGCAGTTCTTC; CDR3: CATSDWLGAGGGNEQFF
D: TRBD1; size: .; J: TRBJ2-7; length: 14; V: TRBV18; DNA: TGTGCCAGCTCATCCCGGGACAGGGTTTACGAGCAGTACTTC; CDR3: CASSSRDRVYEQYF